This T cell receptor beta chain was profiled in a study of blood T cell repertoires in COVID-19. As for the study in general: Samples taken during acute and convalescent COVID-19 were collected in the United States, Italy and Spain. From T cells, B-cell-depleted T cells, or PBMCs came the material, which was cDNA or gDNA.

Only in-frame clones appear in the TCRdb table, and some are missing; sequencing was by immunoSEQ multiplex PCR. Of 650,000 to 800,000 clones in the sample, around 89% were seen once. V was cut by 4 bases and J by 3 bases, with 6 bases left in between. In germline, CDR1 is LGHNT, CDR2 FRNRAP. This CDR3 spans 12 amino acids. Sequencing was carried out using peripheral blood. This clonotype originated in a woman aged 18 to 35 with acute or convalescent COVID-19. This sequence joins TRBV12-5 and TRBJ1-1; no firm D call. The CDR3 protein is CASGSQYTEAFF. The CDR3 nucleotides are TGTGCTAGTGGTTCCCAGTACACTGAAGCTTTCTTT. Together with reference TRBV12-5 and TRBJ1-1, the CDR3 gives the full variable domain: DARVTQTPRHKVTEMGQEVTMRCQPILGHNTVFWYRQTMMQGLELLAYFRNRAPLDDSGMPKDRFSAEMPDATLATLKIQPSEPRDSAVYFCASGSQYTEAFFGQGTRLTVV.